Shown below are 26 T cell receptor beta chains from a single sample sequenced in a study of blood T cell repertoires in COVID-19. Using immunoSEQ multiplex PCR, the repertoire was profiled, and TCRdb retains in-frame clones only, with some absent. This repertoire shows about 120,000 clones, 65% to 80% found once; its top ten account for about 0.85%. The source material was peripheral blood. These receptors originate from a human donor with acute or convalescent COVID-19. The donor label of this sample is uncertain.

V is TRBV28 and J is TRBJ2-7, with TRBD1 matching 10 bases. Unmatched junction bases numbered 4, after V lost 2 bases and J lost 0 bases. Looked up from germline, CDR1 is MDHEN and CDR2 is SYDVKM. CDR3 length: 16 amino acids. The CDR3 nucleotides are TGTGCCAGCAGTTTAGGGACAGGGGTGGCCTCCTACGAGCAGTACTTC. This gives the protein CASSLGTGVASYEQYF.

The CDR3, as DNA: TGTGCCAGCTCGCCTTCGGGACTAGCGGCCTTCACCGGGGAGCTGTTTTTT. Translated: CASSPSGLAAFTGELFF. The V gene is TRBV18, the J gene TRBJ2-2, with 11 bases aligning to TRBD2. Germline CDR1 and CDR2: KGHSH and LQKENI. This CDR3 region has 17 residues. With 6 bases clipped from V and 4 bases from J, the junction kept 10 bases outside the gene matches.

The chain recombines TRBV5-1 with TRBJ1-1, with D possibly TRBD1 on 5 matching bases. Germline assignment: CDR1 SGHRS and CDR2 YFSETQ. Trimming cost V 2 bases and J 0 bases, with 14 bases left between them. The CDR3 contains 16 residues. CDR3 loop: CASSLGWGPMNTEAFF. CDR3 DNA: TGCGCCAGCAGCTTAGGTTGGGGCCCAATGAACACTGAAGCTTTCTTT.

The J gene is TRBJ1-4, the V gene TRBV5-6; D might be TRBD1 (6 bases). The CDR3 length is 16 residues. Germline V gene data show CDR1 as SGHDT and CDR2 as YYEEEE. V was clipped by 4 bases and J by 7 bases, with 20 bases between them. The CDR3: CASSLPGQGSGEKLFF. CDR3 in DNA: TGTGCCAGCAGCCTCCCGGGGCAGGGGTCGGGTGAAAAACTGTTTTTT.

This clone was picked up many times. This rearrangement joins TRBV7-9 to TRBJ2-1; 11 positions match TRBD2. Trimming took 0 bases from V and 3 from J; bases not matched to a gene: 10. The CDR3 has 19 amino acids. Germline loops: CDR1 SEHNR, CDR2 FQNEAQ (reference sequence). The CDR3 nucleotides read TGTGCCAGCAGCTTAGCTAGCCTAGCGGGGGGTACTTTCTACAATGAGCAGTTCTTC. Its translation: CASSLASLAGGTFYNEQFF.

CDR3 sequence reads: CASSFWGQSYGYTF. The CDR3 DNA follows: TGTGCCAGCAGCTTCTGGGGACAGTCGTATGGCTACACCTTC. The gene calls are TRBV5-6 and TRBJ1-2; 7 nucleotides align to TRBD1. The CDR3 has 14 amino acids. Germline assignment: CDR1 SGHDT and CDR2 YYEEEE. Losses at the gene ends were 2 bases for V and 5 bases for J; bases not matched to a gene: 6.

The gene calls are TRBV2 and TRBJ1-2; no definite D call. The CDR3 covers 16 residues. The ends were cut back, 5 bases at V and 7 bases at J, with 23 bases in the middle. Germline V gene data show CDR1 as SNHLY and CDR2 as FYNNEI. CDR3 in amino acids: CASSYRLGGSFGGYTF. DNA for the CDR3: TGTGCCAGCAGTTATAGGCTCGGCGGAAGTTTTGGTGGCTACACCTTC.

This chain joins TRBV6-5 and TRBJ1-1; 7 bases map to TRBD1. J gave up 1 base and V 5 bases, and 7 bases lay outside the gene matches. Germline V gene sequence: CDR1 MNHEY, CDR2 SVGAGI. The CDR3 has 15 amino acids. CDR3 loop: CASSNHRGRNTEAFF. As DNA, the CDR3 is TGTGCCAGCAGTAACCACAGGGGAAGGAACACTGAAGCTTTCTTT.

The chain joins TRBV12-1 to TRBJ2-5; the table assigns TRBD2, which was not confirmed against the DNA. TRBV12-1 is classified as a pseudogene. The CDR3 loop spans 17 amino acids. The CDR3 is CASSLGTSGGAPETQYF. The CDR3, as DNA: TGTGCCAGCAGCTTGGGAACTAGCGGGGGGGCCCCAGAGACCCAGTACTTC.

The V gene is TRBV9, the J gene TRBJ2-3, with 13 nucleotides matching TRBD2. V was pared by 1 base and J by 0 bases, with 2 bases of the junction left unmatched. Germline V gene sequence: CDR1 SGDLS, CDR2 YYNGEE. The CDR3 covers 17 residues. In DNA, the CDR3 is TGTGCCAGCAGCGTAACTAGCGGGGGGGCAAGCACAGATACGCAGTATTTT. Amino acid sequence: CASSVTSGGASTDTQYF. The whole variable domain, filled in from reference TRBV9 and TRBJ2-3, reads DSGVTQTPKHLITATGQRVTLRCSPRSGDLSVYWYQQSLDQGLQFLIQYYNGEERAKGNILERFSAQQFPDLHSELNLSSLELGDSALYFCASSVTSGGASTDTQYFGPGTRLTVL.

This clone turned up a few times. The chain is built from TRBV21-1 and TRBJ1-3. TRBV21-1 constitutes a pseudogene. This CDR3 comprises 18 residues. The CDR3 nucleotides read TGTGCCAGCAGCAACGGCAGGAGGAGTCATAGATCTGGAAACACCATATATTTT. The encoded protein is CASSNGRRSHRSGNTIYF.

This clone was seen a single time. This rearrangement joins TRBV6-5 to TRBJ1-2; 9 bases align to TRBD1. The CDR3 contains 13 residues. V was pared by 6 bases and J by 4 bases, with 3 bases of the junction left unmatched. Germline CDR1 is MNHEY and CDR2 is SVGAGI. The CDR3 protein is CASRRDRVYGYTF. The CDR3, as DNA: TGTGCCAGCAGACGGGACAGGGTCTATGGCTACACCTTC.

The CDR3 DNA follows: TGCGCCAGCAGCTTGGCTAGCGGTTCTTACAATGAGCAGTTCTTC. This codes for CASSLASGSYNEQFF. The chain is built from TRBV5-1 and TRBJ2-1; 7 nucleotides align to TRBD2. The germline V gene has CDR1 SGHRS and CDR2 YFSETQ. V was clipped by 0 bases and J by 4 bases; unmatched bases: 4. This CDR3 spans 15 amino acids.

This clone has just a few counts. This chain uses TRBV6-5 with TRBJ2-3; no firm D call. V was trimmed by 4 bases and J by 0 bases, leaving 8 bases between them. The germline V gene encodes CDR1 MNHEY and CDR2 SVGAGI. The CDR3 covers 14 residues. This CDR3 reads CASSLFGSTDTQYF. CDR3 DNA: TGTGCCAGCAGTTTGTTCGGTAGCACAGATACGCAGTATTTT.

Only a few counts were recorded for this clone. The V gene is TRBV12-3 or TRBV12-4, the J gene TRBJ1-2; the D is unclear. The CDR3 runs 11 residues. The germline V and J ends were trimmed by 7 bases and 4 bases, with 7 bases remaining between them. CDR3 amino acids: CASNEGYGYTF. The CDR3 nucleotides are TGTGCCAGCAACGAGGGCTATGGCTACACCTTC.

This clone is a singleton in its sample. The chain uses TRBV19 and TRBJ2-2, with 7 bases that match TRBD1. V was pared by 5 bases and J by 5 bases, with 5 bases of the junction left unmatched. The CDR3 runs to 14 residues. CDR1 and CDR2 (germline): LNHDA, SQIVND (reference sequence). The CDR3 loop reads CASSPQGQTGELFF. CDR3 nucleotide sequence: TGTGCCAGTAGTCCTCAGGGACAGACCGGGGAGCTGTTTTTT.

This clone was observed a single time. The chain carries TRBV11-2 and TRBJ1-1; unclear D gene. CDR1 is SGHAT and CDR2 is FQNNGV in the germline V gene. The CDR3 has 12 residues. Trimming stripped 3 bases from V and 8 bases from J, with 10 bases between. The CDR3, as DNA: TGTGCCAGCAGCTTCACCATCGGGGAAGCTTTCTTT. It translates to CASSFTIGEAFF.

J is TRBJ2-2 and V is TRBV10-3; 8 bases agree with TRBD2. The CDR3 runs 16 residues. Germline CDR1 is ENHRY and CDR2 is SYGVKD. The J segment lost 6 bases and the V segment lost 0 bases, leaving 6 bases of the junction unmatched. The CDR3: CAISESGLAESGELFF. CDR3 nucleotides: TGTGCCATCAGTGAGTCCGGACTAGCTGAGTCCGGGGAGCTGTTTTTT.

The genes are TRBV2 and TRBJ2-2; D might be TRBD2 (7 bases). Trimming cost V 4 bases and J 6 bases, with 12 bases left between them. Germline V gene data show CDR1 as SNHLY and CDR2 as FYNNEI. The CDR3 sequence is 14 residues long. This chain's CDR3 is CASSGGGAPGELFF. The DNA of the CDR3 is TGTGCCAGCAGTGGTGGGGGGGCTCCCGGGGAGCTGTTTTTT.

Turning to this clone: Other DNA sequences in this sample translate to the same CDR3. The genes are TRBV28 and TRBJ2-4; D gene uncertain. There are 11 residues in the CDR3. In germline, CDR1 is MDHEN, CDR2 SYDVKM. V gave up 7 bases and J gave up 2 bases, with 3 bases separating them. CDR3: CASTSKNIQYF. CDR3 in DNA: TGTGCCAGCACCTCCAAAAACATTCAGTACTTC.

The V and J genes are TRBV5-5 and TRBJ1-1; perhaps TRBD1 as D (6 bases). The CDR3 runs to 12 residues. V was clipped by 4 bases and J by 4 bases, with 8 bases between them. Germline CDR1 and CDR2: SGHKS and YYEKEE (reference sequence). CDR3 coding DNA: TGTGCCAGCAGCGAGGGGGTCACTGAAGCTTTCTTT. This codes for CASSEGVTEAFF.

Here the CDR3 reads CASSFGQSYEQYV. The CDR3 bases are TGTGCCAGCAGTTTTGGACAGTCCTACGAGCAGTACGTC. This sequence joins TRBV7-2 and TRBJ2-7; the D gene is possibly TRBD1 (6 bases). This CDR3 comprises 13 residues. Germline V gene sequence: CDR1 SGHTA, CDR2 FQGNSA. The V end was cut by 6 bases, the J end by 1 base, with 10 bases between.

V and J are TRBV9 and TRBJ1-2; the match to TRBD1 covers 9 bases. This CDR3 spans 14 amino acids. Unmatched junction bases numbered 7, after V lost 2 bases and J lost 8 bases. Germline CDR1 SGDLS, CDR2 YYNGEE. CDR3 in DNA: TGTGCCAGCAGCGTCTCCGGGACAGGGTACGGCTACACCTTC. Protein product: CASSVSGTGYGYTF.

The chain couples TRBV30 to TRBJ1-2; D is undetermined. Between the trimmed V and J ends, which lost 2 bases and 6 bases, there was a span of 16 bases. The CDR3 totals 14 residues. Germline V gene lookup returns CDR1 GTSNPN and CDR2 SVGIG (reference sequence). CDR3 amino acids: CAWSSLAGVHGYTF. As DNA, the CDR3 is TGTGCCTGGAGTTCCCTAGCAGGAGTACATGGCTACACCTTC. Full variable domain (remainder filled in from reference TRBV30 and TRBJ1-2): SQTIHQWPATLVQPVGSPLSLECTVEGTSNPNLYWYRQAAGRGLQLLFYSVGIGQISSEVPQNLSASRPQDRQFILSSKKLLLSDSGFYLCAWSSLAGVHGYTFGSGTRLTVV.

The chain carries TRBV9 and TRBJ1-1; D is unclear. Trimming removed 0 bases at V and 3 bases at J, with 12 bases between. The germline gives CDR1 SGDLS, CDR2 YYNGEE. The CDR3 has 15 amino acids. CDR3 in amino acids: CASSVAGRVDTEAFF. The CDR3 DNA is TGTGCCAGCAGCGTAGCCGGGAGAGTAGACACTGAAGCTTTCTTT.

The CDR3, as DNA: TGTGCCAGCAGTCCCCGTAATGAAAAACTGTTTTTT. This gives the protein CASSPRNEKLFF. The chain carries TRBV2 and TRBJ1-4; D is uncertain. CDR1 and CDR2 from the germline V gene are SNHLY and FYNNEI. The germline V and J ends were trimmed by 5 bases and 4 bases, with 5 bases remaining between them. The CDR3 covers 12 residues.